A single sample is the source of the 18 T cell receptor beta chains below, sequenced in a study of cytomegalovirus exposure and HLA in healthy donors. It was with 60 Vbeta and 13 Jbeta primers that the PCR ran. Clones were read by immunoSEQ multiplex PCR, and TCRdb kept only the in-frame ones, dropping some. The data contain more than 110,000 clones, approximately 79% of them singletons. The source material was PBMCs. These receptors were taken from a man aged 18-30 years in good health and CMV-seronegative.

The V gene is TRBV6-5, the J gene TRBJ1-2, with a weak D call TRBD1 (6 bases). Trimming cost V 7 bases and J 4 bases, with 7 bases left between them. Germline loops: CDR1 MNHEY, CDR2 SVGAGI. The CDR3 contains 11 residues. The CDR3 loop reads CASTDSYGYTF. The CDR3 DNA is TGTGCCAGCACGGACAGCTATGGCTACACCTTC.

The chain has TRBV7-9 and TRBJ2-3; 7 nucleotides match TRBD2. This CDR3 spans 14 amino acids. CDR1 and CDR2 (germline): SEHNR, FQNEAQ (reference sequence). Losses at the gene ends were 5 bases for V and 3 bases for J; bases not matched to a gene: 5. The CDR3 protein is CASSRSGGTDTQYF. The CDR3 DNA follows: TGTGCCAGCAGCCGATCGGGGGGAACAGATACGCAGTATTTT.

The J gene is TRBJ1-4, the V gene TRBV18, with a possible D match to TRBD1 (5 bases). Germline V gene data show CDR1 as KGHSH and CDR2 as LQKENI. The CDR3 covers 14 residues. Trimming cost V 3 bases and J 4 bases, with 9 bases left between them. CDR3 DNA: TGTGCCAGCTCACCCGGGAGGGGTAATGAAAAACTGTTTTTT. The encoded protein is CASSPGRGNEKLFF.

V is TRBV9 and J is TRBJ2-7; D call uncertain. This CDR3 comprises 14 residues. Germline values: CDR1 SGDLS, CDR2 YYNGEE. Trimming shortened V by 0 bases and J by 2 bases, and 9 bases separated the two germline ends. The CDR3 loop reads CASSVGIAPYEQYF. CDR3 bases: TGTGCCAGCAGCGTAGGAATAGCACCCTACGAGCAGTACTTC.

The V and J genes are TRBV18 and TRBJ1-4, with a weak D call TRBD1 (6 bases). CDR1 and CDR2 (germline): KGHSH, LQKENI. Trimming stripped 3 bases from V and 6 bases from J, with 14 bases between. The CDR3 length is 15 residues. The DNA of the CDR3 is TGTGCCAGCTCACCGAACGGAGGGGGGGATGAAAAACTGTTTTTT. It specifies CASSPNGGGDEKLFF.

The gene calls are TRBV5-5 and TRBJ2-1; D uncertain. The CDR3 spans 14 residues. Deletions cut 2 bases from V and 6 bases from J, with 12 bases between. Germline assignment: CDR1 SGHKS and CDR2 YYEKEE (reference sequence). CDR3: CASSFAWARNEQFF. In DNA form, the CDR3 reads TGTGCCAGCAGCTTCGCGTGGGCACGCAATGAGCAGTTCTTC.

In regard to this clone: The junction shows a germline mismatch at one end, possibly a read error. This rearrangement joins TRBV2 to TRBJ1-5, with 8 bases fitting TRBD1. This CDR3 region has 14 residues. Germline CDR1 reads SNHLY; CDR2 reads FYNNEI. CDR3 coding DNA: TGTGCCAGCAGCGAAGCAGGGGGCCAACAGCCCCAGCATTTT. This gives the protein CASSEAGGQQPQHF.

As for this clone: Other nucleotide sequences from this sample produce the same CDR3. This rearrangement joins TRBV5-1 to TRBJ2-5; 11 bases match TRBD1. Trimming at V came to 4 bases and at J to 1 base, leaving 12 bases not matched to a gene. The CDR3 spans 18 residues. Germline V lookup: CDR1 SGHRS, CDR2 YFSETQ. The CDR3 DNA reads TGCGCCAGCAGCCCTGGAGGGGGGACAGGGGGTCCCCAAGAGACCCAGTACTTC. Translated: CASSPGGGTGGPQETQYF.

V is TRBV4-3 and J is TRBJ2-7, with D unclear. Germline CDR1 is LGHNA and CDR2 is YSLEER. The CDR3 covers 13 residues. Deletions cut 0 bases from V and 7 bases from J, with 10 bases between. In DNA form, the CDR3 reads TGCGCCAGCAGCCAAGACAGATCAAATGAGCAGTACTTC. Translating it yields CASSQDRSNEQYF.

The V and J genes are TRBV5-1 and TRBJ1-3; possible D gene TRBD1, 5 bases. Trimming removed 6 bases at V and 1 base at J, with 8 bases between. Germline V CDR1 and CDR2: SGHRS, YFSETQ. The CDR3 is 13 amino acids. CDR3 bases: TGCGCCAGCACAGACAGTTCTGGAAACACCATATATTTT. Its translation is CASTDSSGNTIYF.

The chain employs TRBV7-6 and TRBJ2-3, with D perhaps matching TRBD1 (6 bases). V was shortened by 5 bases and J by 2 bases, with 20 bases between the two germline ends. There are 17 residues in the CDR3. CDR1 is SGHVS and CDR2 is FNYEAQ in the germline V gene. The CDR3 region is CASSRPGQGRNTDTQYF. The CDR3 coding sequence is TGTGCCAGCAGCAGACCCGGGCAGGGGCGAAACACAGATACGCAGTATTTT.

The gene calls are TRBV9 and TRBJ1-2, with D maybe TRBD1 (5 bases). Trimming pared 3 bases from V and 3 bases from J, leaving 6 bases between. CDR1 is SGDLS, CDR2 YYNGEE, per germline. This CDR3 is built from 12 residues. The DNA of the CDR3 is TGTGCCAGCAGCGACAGGCACTATGGCTACACCTTC. It specifies CASSDRHYGYTF.

Notes on this clone: This same CDR3 is encoded by further DNA sequences in the sample. J is TRBJ1-6 and V is TRBV2, with D possibly matching TRBD1 (6 bases). V was cut by 7 bases and J by 8 bases, with 18 bases left in between. Germline lookup yields CDR1 SNHLY and CDR2 FYNNEI. The CDR3 extends over 15 amino acids. The CDR3 region is CASNVDRYGYSPLHF. The DNA for the CDR3 is TGTGCCAGCAATGTAGACAGGTACGGGTATTCACCCCTCCACTTT.

V usage is TRBV27 and J usage is TRBJ1-4; D gene uncertain. This CDR3 spans 16 amino acids. Germline CDR1 is MNHEY and CDR2 is SMNVEV (reference sequence). Deletions cut 2 bases from V and 0 bases from J, with 10 bases between. This CDR3 is CASSLVAEATNEKLFF. CDR3 DNA sequence: TGTGCCAGCAGTTTAGTGGCAGAAGCAACTAATGAAAAACTGTTTTTT. The entire variable domain, with the rest obtained from reference TRBV27 and TRBJ1-4, is as follows: EAQVTQNPRYLITVTGKKLTVTCSQNMNHEYMSWYRQDPGLGLRQIYYSMNVEVTDKGDVPEGYKVSRKEKRNFPLILESPSPNQTSLYFCASSLVAEATNEKLFFGSGTQLSVL.

This clone was seen only a few times. V is TRBV5-1 and J is TRBJ1-5; D remains ambiguous. Germline lookup yields CDR1 SGHRS and CDR2 YFSETQ. V gave up 3 bases and J gave up 9 bases, with 13 bases separating them. The CDR3 is 13 residues long. For the CDR3, the DNA is TGCGCCAGCAGCTCAGCAATAGGGAGGCCCCAGCATTTT. This translates into CASSSAIGRPQHF.

The chain links TRBV14 to TRBJ1-1; 11 bases line up with TRBD1. The length of the CDR3 is 16 residues. V was clipped by 3 bases and J by 4 bases; unmatched bases: 7. Germline lookup yields CDR1 SGHDN and CDR2 FVKESK. CDR3 DNA sequence: TGTGCCAGCAGCCAGAGGACAGGGGGCGAGTCCACTGAAGCTTTCTTT. As protein: CASSQRTGGESTEAFF.

This chain uses TRBV6-1 with TRBJ1-5, with D possibly TRBD1 on 5 matching bases. CDR1 and CDR2 (germline): MNHNS, SASEGT. Trimming shortened V by 8 bases and J by 5 bases, and 13 bases separated the two germline ends. CDR3 length equals 13 residues. CDR3: CASSIAGDQPQHF. CDR3 in DNA: TGTGCCAGCTCGATAGCGGGGGATCAGCCCCAGCATTTT.

This chain links TRBV29-1 with TRBJ1-1; TRBD1 aligns across 7 bases. This CDR3 has 13 residues. The germline gives CDR1 SQVTM, CDR2 ANQGSEA. The ends lost 4 bases at V and 4 bases at J; junction bases unmatched: 6. This CDR3 is CSVVKGASTEAFF. CDR3 nucleotides: TGCAGCGTTGTTAAGGGGGCTAGCACTGAAGCTTTCTTT.